This entry concerns a single T cell receptor beta chain. At the DNA level, this CDR3 is encoded by other sequences in the same sample as well. Sequencing was performed with immunoSEQ multiplex PCR; in TCRdb, only in-frame clones are kept and a portion is missing. The profile shows more than 200,000 clones, around nine tenths of them singletons. This sample was taken from a study of blood T cell repertoires in COVID-19. About the study: Sample material is recorded as cDNA or gDNA derived from T cells, B-cell-depleted T cells, or PBMCs.

Trimming removed 3 bases from V and 5 bases from J, with 11 bases in between. The germline V gene encodes CDR1 SGHRS and CDR2 YFSETQ. CDR3 length: 13 residues. The sequencing input was peripheral blood. The sequence derives from a woman aged 60-70 years with acute or convalescent COVID-19. V usage is TRBV5-1 and J usage is TRBJ2-5; unclear D gene. The CDR3 loop reads CASSSGGSETQYF. The CDR3 DNA reads as TGCGCCAGCAGCTCCGGCGGCTCGGAGACCCAGTACTTC. The full variable domain, in which reference TRBV5-1 and TRBJ2-5 provide the parts outside the CDR3, is KAGVTQTPRYLIKTRGQQVTLSCSPISGHRSVSWYQQTPGQGLQFLFEYFSETQRNKGNFPGRFSGRQFSNSRSEMNVSTLELGDSALYLCASSSGGSETQYFGPGTRLLVL.